The following is a T cell receptor (beta chain) sequence with its context. The assay was immunoSEQ multiplex PCR, and TCRdb's table has in-frame clones only and misses some. The sample shows some 94,000 clones, roughly 89% of them seen only once. The record originates from a study of blood T cell repertoires in COVID-19. Germline CDR1 and CDR2: SNHLY and FYNNEI. V gave up 6 bases and J gave up 5 bases, with 11 bases separating them. This CDR3 is built from 13 residues. The chain joins TRBV2 to TRBJ1-5; D ambiguous. Sequencing was carried out using peripheral blood. The origin of this receptor is a human donor in a cohort sampled during active COVID-19. The CDR3 DNA follows: TGTGCCAGCAGGGCCGTGGCCGATCAGCCCCAGCATTTT. Translated, it gives CASRAVADQPQHF. Combining the CDR3 with reference TRBV2 and TRBJ1-5 gives the whole variable domain EPEVTQTPSHQVTQMGQEVILRCVPISNHLYFYWYRQILGQKVEFLVSFYNNEISEKSEIFDDQFSVERPDGSNFTLKIRSTKLEDSAMYFCASRAVADQPQHFGDGTRLSIL.